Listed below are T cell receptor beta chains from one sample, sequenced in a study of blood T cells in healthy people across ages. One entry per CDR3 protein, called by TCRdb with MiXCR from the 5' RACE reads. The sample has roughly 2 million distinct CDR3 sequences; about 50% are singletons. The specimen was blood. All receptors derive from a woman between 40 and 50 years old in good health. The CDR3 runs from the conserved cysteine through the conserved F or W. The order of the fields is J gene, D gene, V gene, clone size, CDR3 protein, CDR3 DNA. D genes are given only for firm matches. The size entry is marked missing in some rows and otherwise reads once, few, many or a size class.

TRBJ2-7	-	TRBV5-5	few	CASSSDLGIRFEQYF	TGTGCCAGCAGCTCCGACCTGGGGATAAGGTTCGAGCAGTACTTC
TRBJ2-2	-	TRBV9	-	CASSVGANTGELFF	TGTGCCAGCAGCGTAGGTGCGAACACCGGGGAGCTGTTTTTT
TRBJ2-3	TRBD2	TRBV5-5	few	CASTAGGRDTQYF	TGTGCCAGCACAGCGGGGGGGAGGGATACGCAGTATTTT
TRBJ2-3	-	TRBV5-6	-	CASSLRGPSSTDTQYF	TGTGCCAGCAGCTTGAGGGGCCCGTCTAGCACAGATACGCAGTATTTT
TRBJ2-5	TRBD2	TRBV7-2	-	CASRAASGGPQETQYF	TGTGCCAGCAGAGCAGCTAGCGGGGGGCCCCAAGAGACCCAGTACTTC
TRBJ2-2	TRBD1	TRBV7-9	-	CASSQWTGQRTGELFF	TGTGCCAGCAGCCAGTGGACAGGCCAGAGGACCGGGGAGCTGTTTTTT
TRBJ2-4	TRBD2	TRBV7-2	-	CASSPAFGGGIQYF	TGTGCCAGCAGCCCAGCCTTTGGGGGGGGCATTCAGTACTTC
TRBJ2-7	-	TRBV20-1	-	CSAHTIGQTYEQYF	TGCAGTGCTCATACGATCGGACAGACATACGAGCAGTACTTC
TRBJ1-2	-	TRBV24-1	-	CATSDWQGSYGGYTF	TGTGCCACCAGTGATTGGCAGGGCTCCTACGGGGGCTACACCTTC
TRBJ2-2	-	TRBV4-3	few	CASSSLMWNTGELFF	TGCGCCAGCAGCAGCCTCATGTGGAACACCGGGGAGCTGTTTTTT
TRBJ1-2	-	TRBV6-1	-	CASSEGSGGPSFYGYTF	TGTGCCAGCAGTGAAGGAAGTGGGGGGCCAAGTTTCTATGGCTACACCTTC
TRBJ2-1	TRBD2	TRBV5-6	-	CASSWGTSWYNEQFF	TGTGCCAGCAGCTGGGGGACTAGCTGGTACAATGAGCAGTTCTTC
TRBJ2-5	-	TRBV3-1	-	CASSQDGLGGETQYF	TGTGCCAGCAGCCAAGACGGTTTAGGGGGGGAGACCCAGTACTTC
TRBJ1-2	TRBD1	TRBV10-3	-	CAISGGQGKGYGYTF	TGTGCCATCAGTGGGGGACAGGGGAAGGGATATGGCTACACCTTC
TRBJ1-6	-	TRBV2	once	CASSEKGIGNSPLHF	TGTGCCAGCAGTGAAAAGGGGATCGGAAATTCACCCCTCCACTTT
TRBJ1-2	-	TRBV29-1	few	CSVEVSYYGYTF	TGCAGCGTTGAAGTTTCGTACTATGGCTACACCTTC
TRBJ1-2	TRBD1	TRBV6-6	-	CASSQQGPREGYTF	TGTGCCAGCAGCCAACAGGGGCCTCGGGAGGGCTACACCTTC
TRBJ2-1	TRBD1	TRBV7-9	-	CASSLGQGAILWNEQFF	TGTGCCAGCAGCTTAGGTCAGGGGGCTATTTTGTGGAATGAGCAGTTCTTC
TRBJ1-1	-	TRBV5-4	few	CASSFDRERTEAFF	TGTGCCAGCAGCTTCGACCGGGAAAGGACTGAAGCTTTCTTT
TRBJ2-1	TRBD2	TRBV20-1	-	CSARQTSGGYSDEQFF	TGCAGTGCTAGACAGACTAGCGGGGGATATTCGGATGAGCAGTTCTTC
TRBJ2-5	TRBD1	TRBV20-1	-	CSARNRGRVGETQYF	TGCAGTGCTCGGAACAGGGGGCGCGTAGGAGAGACCCAGTACTTC
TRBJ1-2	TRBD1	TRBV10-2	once	CASSPGAGGNYGYTF	TGCGCCAGCAGTCCGGGGGCAGGGGGCAACTATGGCTACACCTTC
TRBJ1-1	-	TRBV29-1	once	CSVRGNWGSLNTEAFF	TGCAGCGTCCGCGGGAATTGGGGGTCCCTGAACACTGAAGCTTTCTTT
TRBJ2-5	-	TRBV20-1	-	CSARASGSRAVQETQYF	TGCAGTGCCCGGGCTTCAGGCTCGCGAGCCGTCCAAGAGACCCAGTACTTC
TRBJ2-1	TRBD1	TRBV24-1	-	CATSDAPGTEYHNEQFF	TGTGCCACCAGTGATGCGCCCGGGACAGAGTACCACAATGAGCAGTTCTTC
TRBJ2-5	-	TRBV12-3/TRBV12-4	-	CASSLPELSETQYF	TGTGCCAGCAGTCTCCCAGAGTTATCGGAGACCCAGTACTTC
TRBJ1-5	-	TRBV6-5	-	CASSYVAGWEYGNQPQHF	TGTGCCAGCAGTTACGTCGCGGGGTGGGAATATGGCAATCAGCCCCAGCATTTT
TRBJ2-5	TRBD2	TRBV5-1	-	CASRPGRGGAETQYF	TGCGCCAGCAGACCAGGGAGGGGTGGAGCAGAGACCCAGTACTTC
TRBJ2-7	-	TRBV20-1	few	CSARGGYSYEQYF	TGCAGTGCTCGCGGGGGCTACTCCTACGAGCAGTACTTC
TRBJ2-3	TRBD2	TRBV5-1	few	CASSSKRGGLTDTQYF	TGCGCCAGCAGCTCAAAGCGGGGGGGACTCACAGATACGCAGTATTTT
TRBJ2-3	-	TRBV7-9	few	CASSLFVGTDTQYF	TGTGCCAGCAGCTTATTTGTGGGCACAGATACGCAGTATTTT
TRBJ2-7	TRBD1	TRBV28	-	CASSFDRVWYF	TGTGCCAGCAGTTTCGACAGGGTTTGGTACTTC
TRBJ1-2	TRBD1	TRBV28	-	CASSLGTEPGQGSGYTF	TGTGCCAGCAGTTTGGGTACTGAACCGGGACAGGGCTCTGGCTACACCTTC
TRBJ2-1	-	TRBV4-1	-	CASSQGNSGVGEQFF	TGCGCCAGCAGCCAAGGAAATTCAGGGGTGGGTGAGCAGTTCTTC
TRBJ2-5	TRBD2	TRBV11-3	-	CASSLGLAGATRETQYF	TGTGCCAGCAGCTTAGGACTAGCGGGGGCCACCAGGGAGACCCAGTACTTC
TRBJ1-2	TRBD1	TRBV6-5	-	CASSYSPRTGGANGYTF	TGTGCCAGCAGTTACTCGCCTCGGACAGGGGGCGCGAATGGCTACACCTTC
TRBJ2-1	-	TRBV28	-	CASSLYQGRSLGRDVNEQFF	TGTGCCAGCAGTTTATATCAGGGTCGGTCACTTGGCAGGGATGTTAATGAGCAGTTCTTC
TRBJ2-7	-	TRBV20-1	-	CSARGRADLSDEQYF	TGCAGTGCTAGAGGTAGGGCCGACCTAAGTGACGAGCAGTACTTC
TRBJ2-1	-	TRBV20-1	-	CSARDVRASYNEQFF	TGCAGTGCTAGAGACGTAAGGGCTTCCTACAATGAGCAGTTCTTC
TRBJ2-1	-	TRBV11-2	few	CASSLLYRGGSSYNEQFF	TGTGCCAGCAGCTTACTTTACAGGGGAGGGAGCTCCTACAATGAGCAGTTCTTC
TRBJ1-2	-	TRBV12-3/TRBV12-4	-	CASQPGGGRGYGYTF	TGTGCCAGCCAACCTGGGGGAGGAAGGGGATATGGCTACACCTTC
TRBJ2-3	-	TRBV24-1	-	CATSGSGRSSTDTQYF	TGTGCCACCAGTGGATCGGGACGTTCTAGCACAGATACGCAGTATTTT
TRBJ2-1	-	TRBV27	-	CASSLKGRSSYNEQFF	TGTGCCAGCAGTTTAAAGGGGAGAAGCTCCTACAATGAGCAGTTCTTC
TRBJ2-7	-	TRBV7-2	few	CASSQRDFSYEQYF	TGTGCCAGCAGCCAACGGGACTTCTCCTACGAGCAGTACTTC
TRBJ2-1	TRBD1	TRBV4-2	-	CASSQVQGVSYNEQFF	TGTGCCAGCAGCCAAGTACAGGGGGTCTCCTACAATGAGCAGTTCTTC
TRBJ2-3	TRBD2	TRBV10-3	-	CAISESGAGGPDTQYF	TGTGCCATCAGTGAGTCGGGCGCGGGGGGCCCAGATACGCAGTATTTT
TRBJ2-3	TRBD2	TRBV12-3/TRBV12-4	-	CASGTTGGRTDTQYF	TGTGCCAGCGGGACTACCGGAGGAAGAACAGATACGCAGTATTTT
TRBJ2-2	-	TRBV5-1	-	CASSLVAGPNTGELFF	TGCGCCAGCAGCTTGGTAGCAGGGCCTAACACCGGGGAGCTGTTTTTT
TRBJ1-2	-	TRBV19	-	CASSPTHGGYTF	TGTGCCAGTAGTCCAACCCACGGGGGCTACACCTTC
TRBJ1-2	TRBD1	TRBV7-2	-	CASSPLPTGFKGGYTF	TGTGCCAGCAGCCCCTTACCGACAGGGTTTAAGGGAGGCTACACCTTC
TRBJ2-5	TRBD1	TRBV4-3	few	CASSQVPDRGSETQYF	TGCGCCAGCAGCCAAGTTCCGGACAGGGGGTCGGAGACCCAGTACTTC
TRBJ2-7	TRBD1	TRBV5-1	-	CASSLEGDSYNEQYF	TGCGCCAGCAGCTTGGAGGGGGACAGTTACAATGAGCAGTACTTC
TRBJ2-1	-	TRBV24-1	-	CATSETPRNEQFF	TGTGCCACCAGTGAAACCCCTCGCAATGAGCAGTTCTTC
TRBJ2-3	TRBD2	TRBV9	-	CASGKGPSGVTDTQYF	TGTGCCAGCGGCAAAGGGCCTAGCGGGGTGACAGATACGCAGTATTTT